A selection of T cell receptor beta chains follows, all from one sample in a study of T cell changes during pregnancy in multiple sclerosis. Clones were read by immunoSEQ multiplex PCR, and TCRdb kept only the in-frame ones, dropping some. The table lists tens of thousands of clones, more than 90% of them singletons, with 3% to 3.5% in the top ten. The source was peripheral blood, collected in the first trimester of pregnancy. The origin of the receptors is a female donor in good health, enrolled as a control in a pregnancy study. Both conserved end residues are part of each CDR3. Each record gives: V gene, J gene, D gene, clone size, CDR3 DNA, CDR3 protein. The D gene is left open where the match is weak. The size field is filled for only some rows; it gives once, few, many or a size class.

>TRBV7-8|TRBJ1-1|-|-
TGTGCCAGCAGCTTCATAAGGGGTGCCAGGATGAACACTGAAGCTTTCTTT
CASSFIRGARMNTEAFF
>TRBV7-2|TRBJ2-5|-|-
TGTGCCAGCAGCGCCCGGGGGAAAAAAGAGACCCAGTACTTC
CASSARGKKETQYF
>TRBV9|TRBJ2-1|TRBD1|-
TGTGCCAGCAGCCCACGGGGACAGGGAGATGAGCAGTTCTTC
CASSPRGQGDEQFF
>TRBV18|TRBJ1-2|-|-
TGTGCCAGCTCCCCCCTCAGGGAGGGTGGCTACACCTTC
CASSPLREGGYTF
>TRBV9|TRBJ2-1|TRBD2|once
TGTGCCAGCAGCGAGGGAGCGGGAGGGCTAAGAGACAATGAGCAGTTCTTC
CASSEGAGGLRDNEQFF
>TRBV5-6|TRBJ1-5|TRBD1|few
TGTGCCAGCAGCCGGGACAGGGGAGGGCAGCCCCAGCATTTT
CASSRDRGGQPQHF
>TRBV29-1|TRBJ2-2|TRBD2|-
TGCAGCGTTGAAATACCGGGAGGTAGCACCGGGGAGCTGTTTTTT
CSVEIPGGSTGELFF
>TRBV29-1|TRBJ1-4|-|-
TGCAGCGTACCCTCGGGGGACCTTAATGAAAAACTGTTTTTT
CSVPSGDLNEKLFF
>TRBV2|TRBJ2-2|TRBD2|-
TGTGCCAGCAGTGAGGAGCGGGATGAGCTGTTTTTT
CASSEERDELFF
>TRBV7-2|TRBJ1-1|-|-
TGTGCCAGCAGCCTCAGGGAAAGGGCGAACACTGAAGCTTTCTTT
CASSLRERANTEAFF
>TRBV30|TRBJ1-1|-|-
TGTGCCTGGAGTGTTGGAGGGCTGGTTGCTGAAGCTTTCTTT
CAWSVGGLVAEAFF
>TRBV10-2|TRBJ2-2|-|-
TGCGCCAGCAAACAGTTCGCGAACACCGGGGAGCTGTTTTTT
CASKQFANTGELFF
>TRBV6-5|TRBJ1-1|-|-
TGTGCCAGCAGCCCCTGGGCGGGGACGAACACTGAAGCTTTCTTT
CASSPWAGTNTEAFF
>TRBV28|TRBJ1-2|-|-
TGTGCCAGCAGTTTAGGGGCCTCTGGCTACACCTTC
CASSLGASGYTF
>TRBV7-9|TRBJ2-7|-|once
TGTGCCAGCAGCTTTGGGGACTCCCACTACGAGCAGTACTTC
CASSFGDSHYEQYF
>TRBV29-1|TRBJ1-2|TRBD1|-
TGCAGCGTTTCGGACAGGGGGCGAAAAAACTATGGCTACACCTTC
CSVSDRGRKNYGYTF
>TRBV5-1|TRBJ1-4|TRBD1|once
TGCGCCAGCAACCAGGGGGAGGCAGGTGAAAAACTGTTTTTT
CASNQGEAGEKLFF
>TRBV2|TRBJ2-2|TRBD2|-
TGTGCCAGCAGGACTAGCGGGAACACCGGGGAGCTGTTTTTT
CASRTSGNTGELFF
>TRBV9|TRBJ1-5|-|-
TGTGCCAGCAGCGTAGGCCCGTCGGGGGGCCAGTCCAATCAGCCCCAGCATTTT
CASSVGPSGGQSNQPQHF
>TRBV6-6|TRBJ1-4|-|-
TGTGCCAGCAGCTACCCCGGGGAATACGGCGGAAAACTGTTTTTT
CASSYPGEYGGKLFF
>TRBV9|TRBJ2-1|TRBD2|-
TGTGCCAGCAGCGTAGGACTAGCGGGGGTCTACAATGAGCAGTTCTTC
CASSVGLAGVYNEQFF
>TRBV4-2|TRBJ2-1|TRBD2|-
TGTGCCAGCAGCCAAGATGGGCAACTAGCGGGTTCCCCAGAGCAGTTCTTC
CASSQDGQLAGSPEQFF
>TRBV28|TRBJ2-5|TRBD1|-
TGTGCCAGCAGTTTGGACAGGGGGCGAGAGACCCAGTACTTC
CASSLDRGRETQYF
>TRBV10-3|TRBJ1-3|TRBD1|-
TGTGCCATCGCGGACAGGAGCTCTGGAAACACCATATATTTT
CAIADRSSGNTIYF
>TRBV27|TRBJ1-1|-|-
TGTGCCAGCAGTCTATTTTTCCAGGGGACGAGTGAAGCTTTCTTT
CASSLFFQGTSEAFF
>TRBV2|TRBJ1-4|TRBD1|-
TGTGCCAGCAAGCCGGGACAGCTAAATGAAAAACTGTTTTTT
CASKPGQLNEKLFF
>TRBV9|TRBJ2-2|-|-
TGTGCCAGCAGCGTAGCTAGCCCGACAGGAATGGAAGTTAGTACCGGGGAGCTGTTTTTT
CASSVASPTGMEVSTGELFF
>TRBV6-6|TRBJ1-1|-|-
TGTGCCAGCAATTTCGACGGGGGGGTAAACACTGAAGCTTTCTTT
CASNFDGGVNTEAFF
>TRBV5-4|TRBJ2-3|-|once
TGTGCCAGCAGCTTGAAGGGGAATACGCAGTATTTT
CASSLKGNTQYF
>TRBV10-3|TRBJ2-1|TRBD2|-
TGTGCCATCAGTGAGTCGCCAGCGGGGTTCAATGAGCAGTTCTTC
CAISESPAGFNEQFF
>TRBV28|TRBJ1-5|-|-
TGTGCCAGCAGTTTCGGCAGGTTCGGCAATCAGCCCCAGCATTTT
CASSFGRFGNQPQHF
>TRBV15|TRBJ1-1|TRBD1|-
TGTGCCACCAGCAGAGCCGCGGGACAGCTCCTCAATGAAGCTTTCTTT
CATSRAAGQLLNEAFF
>TRBV5-1|TRBJ2-3|-|-
TGCGCCAGCAGTATAGGGGTGTACACAGATACGCAGTATTTT
CASSIGVYTDTQYF
>TRBV7-2|TRBJ2-5|TRBD2|-
TGTGCCAGCCTCGCGCGGGGGTCGTACCAAGAGACCCAGTACTTC
CASLARGSYQETQYF
>TRBV6-1|TRBJ1-3|-|few
TGTGCCAGCAGTGACGCGACAGCCTCTGGAAACACCATATATTTT
CASSDATASGNTIYF
>TRBV6-5|TRBJ2-6|-|-
TGTGCCAGCCGCTCTGGGGCCAACGTCCTGACTTTC
CASRSGANVLTF
>TRBV6-1|TRBJ1-2|TRBD1|-
TGTGCCAGCAATTTGGACAGGCCCTATGGCTACACCTTC
CASNLDRPYGYTF
>TRBV5-1|TRBJ2-3|-|many
TGCGCCAGCAGCTTTCTAGCGGATACGCAGTATTTT
CASSFLADTQYF
>TRBV5-1|TRBJ1-3|-|-
TGCGCCAGCAGCTTGGGTGGACAGCCACCGAGAAACACCATATATTTT
CASSLGGQPPRNTIYF
>TRBV7-2|TRBJ2-1|TRBD2|-
TGTGCCACCCAGCCGGGGGGTTACTACAATGAGCAGTTCTTC
CATQPGGYYNEQFF
>TRBV7-2|TRBJ2-6|-|-
TGTGCCAGCAGCCTCCCAGGTGTCTCTGGGGCCAACGTCCTGACTTTC
CASSLPGVSGANVLTF
>TRBV7-2|TRBJ2-3|-|few
TGTGCCAGCAGCTTAGCCCGAGAGAATACGCAGTATTTT
CASSLARENTQYF
>TRBV5-1|TRBJ2-7|-|-
TGCGCCAGCAGCCCATTTAATAGTGAGTCCTACGAGCAGTACTTC
CASSPFNSESYEQYF
>TRBV19|TRBJ2-1|-|-
TGTGCCAGTAGTATAGGAGGGTACAATGAGCAGTTCTTC
CASSIGGYNEQFF
>TRBV9|TRBJ1-3|TRBD1|-
TGTGCCAGCACCAGGACAGGGGGTGCTGGAAACACCATATATTTT
CASTRTGGAGNTIYF
>TRBV25-1|TRBJ2-1|-|once
TGTGCCAGCAGTGAATTGGGGGCTACAATGTTCTTC
CASSELGATMFF